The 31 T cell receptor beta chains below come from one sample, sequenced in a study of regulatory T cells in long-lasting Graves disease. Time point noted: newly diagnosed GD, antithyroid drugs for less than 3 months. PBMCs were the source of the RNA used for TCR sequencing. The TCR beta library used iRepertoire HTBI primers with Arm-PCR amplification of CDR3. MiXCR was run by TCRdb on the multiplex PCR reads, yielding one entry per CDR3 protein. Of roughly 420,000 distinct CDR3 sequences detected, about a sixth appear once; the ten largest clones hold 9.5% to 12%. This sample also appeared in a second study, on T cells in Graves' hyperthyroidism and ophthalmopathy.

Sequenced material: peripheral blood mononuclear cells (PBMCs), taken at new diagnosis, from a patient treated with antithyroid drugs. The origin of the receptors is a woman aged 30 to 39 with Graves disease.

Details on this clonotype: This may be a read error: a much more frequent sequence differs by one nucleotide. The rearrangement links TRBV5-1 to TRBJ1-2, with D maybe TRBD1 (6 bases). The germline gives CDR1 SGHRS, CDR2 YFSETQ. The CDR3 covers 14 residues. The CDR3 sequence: CAGSGGAANYGYTF. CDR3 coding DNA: TGCGCCGGCAGCGGGGGGGCAGCTAACTATGGCTACACCTTC. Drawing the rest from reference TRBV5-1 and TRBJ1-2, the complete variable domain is KAGVTQTPRYLIKTRGQQVTLSCSPISGHRSVSWYQQTPGQGLQFLFEYFSETQRNKGNFPGRFSGRQFSNSRSEMNVSTLELGDSALYLCAGSGGAANYGYTFGSGTRLTVV.

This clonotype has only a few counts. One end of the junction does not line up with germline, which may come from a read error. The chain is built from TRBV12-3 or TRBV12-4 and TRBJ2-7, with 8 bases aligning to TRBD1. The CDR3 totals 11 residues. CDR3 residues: CASTGQGAFRF. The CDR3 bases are TGTGCCAGCACGGGCCAGGGGGCTTTCAGATTC.

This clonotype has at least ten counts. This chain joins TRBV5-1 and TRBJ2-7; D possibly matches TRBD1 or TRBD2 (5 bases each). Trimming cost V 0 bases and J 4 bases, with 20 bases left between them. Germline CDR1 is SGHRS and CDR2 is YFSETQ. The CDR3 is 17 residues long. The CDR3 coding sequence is TGCGCCAGCAGCTTGGCCCTTTTAACTTCGGGACCGTACGAGCAGTACTTC. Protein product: CASSLALLTSGPYEQYF.

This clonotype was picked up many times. CDR3 in amino acids: CASRWEGPRYGYTF. For the CDR3, the DNA is TGTGCCAGCAGGTGGGAGGGGCCCCGGTATGGCTACACCTTC. The rearrangement uses TRBV28 and TRBJ1-2; D possibly corresponds to TRBD1 (5 bases). Germline lookup yields CDR1 MDHEN and CDR2 SYDVKM. The V end was cut by 6 bases, the J end by 5 bases, with 16 bases between. CDR3 size: 14 residues.

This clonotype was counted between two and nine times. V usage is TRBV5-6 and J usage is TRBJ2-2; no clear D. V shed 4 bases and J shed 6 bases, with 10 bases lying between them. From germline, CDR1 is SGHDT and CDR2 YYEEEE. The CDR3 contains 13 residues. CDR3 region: CASSPRGAGELFF. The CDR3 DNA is TGTGCCAGCAGCCCCCGTGGCGCCGGGGAGCTGTTTTTT.

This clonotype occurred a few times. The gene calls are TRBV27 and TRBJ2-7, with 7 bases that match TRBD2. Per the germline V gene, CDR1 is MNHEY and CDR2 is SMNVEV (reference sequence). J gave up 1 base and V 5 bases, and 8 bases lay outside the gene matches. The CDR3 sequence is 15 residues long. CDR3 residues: CASSPSLGGSYEQYF. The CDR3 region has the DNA TGTGCCAGCAGTCCATCGCTCGGGGGGTCCTACGAGCAGTACTTC.

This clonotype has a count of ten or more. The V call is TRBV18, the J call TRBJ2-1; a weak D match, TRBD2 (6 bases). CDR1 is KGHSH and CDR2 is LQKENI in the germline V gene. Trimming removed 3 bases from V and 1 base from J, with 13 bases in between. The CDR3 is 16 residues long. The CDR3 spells CASSPLRGSSYNEQFF. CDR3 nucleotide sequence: TGTGCCAGCTCACCCCTACGGGGGAGTTCCTACAATGAGCAGTTCTTC.

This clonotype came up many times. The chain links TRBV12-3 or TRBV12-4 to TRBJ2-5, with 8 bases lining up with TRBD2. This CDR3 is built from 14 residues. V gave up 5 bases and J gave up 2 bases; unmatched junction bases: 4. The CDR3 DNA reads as TGTGCCAGCAGTCCGACTAGCGTGCAAGAGACCCAGTACTTC. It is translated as CASSPTSVQETQYF.

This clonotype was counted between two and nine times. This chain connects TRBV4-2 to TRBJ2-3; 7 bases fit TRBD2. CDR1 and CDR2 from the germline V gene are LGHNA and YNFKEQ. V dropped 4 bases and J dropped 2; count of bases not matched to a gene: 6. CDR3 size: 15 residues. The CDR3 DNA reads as TGTGCCAGCAGCCCCGGGACTACAGACACAGATACGCAGTATTTT. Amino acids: CASSPGTTDTDTQYF.

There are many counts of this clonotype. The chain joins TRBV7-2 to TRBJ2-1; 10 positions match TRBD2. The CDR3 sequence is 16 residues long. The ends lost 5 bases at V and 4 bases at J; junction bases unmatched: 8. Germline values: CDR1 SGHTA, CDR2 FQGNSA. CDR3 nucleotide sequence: TGTGCCAGCAGCGAGCCGGGACTAGCGAGTTACAATGAGCAGTTCTTC. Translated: CASSEPGLASYNEQFF.

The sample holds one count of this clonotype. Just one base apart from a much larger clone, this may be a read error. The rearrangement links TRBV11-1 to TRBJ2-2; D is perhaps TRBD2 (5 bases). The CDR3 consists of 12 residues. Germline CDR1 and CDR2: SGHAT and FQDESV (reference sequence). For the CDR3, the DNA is TGTGCCAGCAGCTTGAATCCCGGGGAGCGGTTTTTT. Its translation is CASSLNPGERFF.

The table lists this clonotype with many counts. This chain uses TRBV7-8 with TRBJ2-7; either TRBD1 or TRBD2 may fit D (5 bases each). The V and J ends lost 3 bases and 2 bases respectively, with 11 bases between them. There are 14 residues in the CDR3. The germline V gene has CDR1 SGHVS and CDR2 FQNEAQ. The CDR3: CASSLKGRPYEQYF. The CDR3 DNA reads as TGTGCCAGCAGCTTGAAGGGACGCCCCTACGAGCAGTACTTC. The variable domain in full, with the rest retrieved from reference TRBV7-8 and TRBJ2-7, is GAGVSQSPRYKVAKRGQDVALRCDPISGHVSLFWYQQALGQGPEFLTYFQNEAQLDKSGLPSDRFFAERPEGSVSTLKIQRTQQEDSAVYLCASSLKGRPYEQYFGPGTRLTVT.

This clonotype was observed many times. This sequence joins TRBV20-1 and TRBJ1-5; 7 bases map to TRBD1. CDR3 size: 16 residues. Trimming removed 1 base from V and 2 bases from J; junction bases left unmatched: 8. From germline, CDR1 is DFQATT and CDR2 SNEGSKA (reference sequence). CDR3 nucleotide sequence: TGCAGTGCTAGAGGACAGGGTCGAGGTGGCAATCAGCCCCAGCATTTT. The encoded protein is CSARGQGRGGNQPQHF.

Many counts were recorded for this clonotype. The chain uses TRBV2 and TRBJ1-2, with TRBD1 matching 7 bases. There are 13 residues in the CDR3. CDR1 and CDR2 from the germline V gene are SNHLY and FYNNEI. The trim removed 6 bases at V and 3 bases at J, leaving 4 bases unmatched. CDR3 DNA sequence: TGTGCCAGCAGGAGGGGGCTGGACTATGGCTACACCTTC. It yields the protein CASRRGLDYGYTF.

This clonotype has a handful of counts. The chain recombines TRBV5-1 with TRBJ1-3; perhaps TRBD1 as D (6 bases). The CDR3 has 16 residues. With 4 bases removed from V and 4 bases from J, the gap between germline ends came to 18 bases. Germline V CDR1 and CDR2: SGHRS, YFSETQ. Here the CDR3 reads CASSNREGGSGNTIYF. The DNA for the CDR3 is TGCGCCAGCAGCAACCGAGAGGGGGGATCCGGAAACACCATATATTTT.

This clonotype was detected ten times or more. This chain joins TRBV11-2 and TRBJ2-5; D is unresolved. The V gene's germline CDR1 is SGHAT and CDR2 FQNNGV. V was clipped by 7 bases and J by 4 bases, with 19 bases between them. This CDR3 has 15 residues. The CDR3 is CASTPGGRLGETQYF. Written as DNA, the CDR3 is TGTGCCAGCACCCCCGGTGGACGGTTGGGAGAGACCCAGTACTTC.

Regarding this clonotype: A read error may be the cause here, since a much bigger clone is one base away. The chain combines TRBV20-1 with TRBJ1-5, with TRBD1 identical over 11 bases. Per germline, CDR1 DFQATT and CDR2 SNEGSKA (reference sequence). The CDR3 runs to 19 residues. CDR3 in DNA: TGCAGTGCGCGGGACAGGGGGGCGACGAATATCTATAGCGATCAGCCCCAGCATTTT. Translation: CSARDRGATNIYSDQPQHF.

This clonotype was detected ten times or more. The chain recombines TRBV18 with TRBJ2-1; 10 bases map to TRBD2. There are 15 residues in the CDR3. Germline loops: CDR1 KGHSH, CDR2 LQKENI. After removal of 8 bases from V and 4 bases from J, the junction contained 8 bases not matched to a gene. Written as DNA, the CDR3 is TGTGCCAGCAGCCCCCGGACTAGCGGTTACAATGAGCAGTTCTTC. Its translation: CASSPRTSGYNEQFF.

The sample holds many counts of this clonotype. CDR3 DNA sequence: TGTGCCAGCAGCCAAGTGGGTCAAGACCACGTGTACAATGAGCAGTTCTTC. Translating gives CASSQVGQDHVYNEQFF. The genes are TRBV3-2 and TRBJ2-1. TRBV3-2 has pseudogene status. The CDR3 spans 17 residues.

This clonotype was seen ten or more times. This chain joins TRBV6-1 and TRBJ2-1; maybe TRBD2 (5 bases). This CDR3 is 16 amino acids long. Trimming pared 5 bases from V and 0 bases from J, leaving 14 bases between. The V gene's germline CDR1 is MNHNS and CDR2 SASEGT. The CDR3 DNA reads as TGTGCCAGCAGTCCCTGGAGGTCAGGCTCCTACAATGAGCAGTTCTTC. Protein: CASSPWRSGSYNEQFF.

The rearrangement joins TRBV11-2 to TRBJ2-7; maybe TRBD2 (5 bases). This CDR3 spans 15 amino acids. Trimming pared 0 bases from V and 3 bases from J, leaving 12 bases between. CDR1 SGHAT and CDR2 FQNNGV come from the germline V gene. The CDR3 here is CASSLDRSSVYEQYF. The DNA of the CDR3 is TGTGCCAGCAGCTTAGATCGGAGTAGCGTCTACGAGCAGTACTTC.

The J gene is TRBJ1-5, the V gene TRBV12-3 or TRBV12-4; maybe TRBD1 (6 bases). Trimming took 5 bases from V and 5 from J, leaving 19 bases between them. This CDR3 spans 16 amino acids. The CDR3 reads CASSPLDGGVYQPQHF. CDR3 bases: TGTGCCAGCAGTCCCCTTGACGGGGGCGTCTATCAGCCCCAGCATTTT.

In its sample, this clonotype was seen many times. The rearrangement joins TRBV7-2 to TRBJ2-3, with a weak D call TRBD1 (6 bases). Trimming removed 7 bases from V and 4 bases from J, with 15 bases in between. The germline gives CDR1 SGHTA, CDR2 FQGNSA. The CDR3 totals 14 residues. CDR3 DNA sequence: TGTGCCAGCACGGCACCAGGGGTCCCAGATACGCAGTATTTT. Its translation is CASTAPGVPDTQYF.

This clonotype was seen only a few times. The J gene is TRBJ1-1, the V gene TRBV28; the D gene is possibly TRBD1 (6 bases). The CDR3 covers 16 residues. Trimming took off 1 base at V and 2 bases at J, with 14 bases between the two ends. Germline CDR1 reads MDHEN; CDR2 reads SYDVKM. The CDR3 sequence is CASSLFSRGINTEAFF. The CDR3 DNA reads TGTGCCAGCAGTTTATTTTCGAGGGGGATAAACACTGAAGCTTTCTTT.

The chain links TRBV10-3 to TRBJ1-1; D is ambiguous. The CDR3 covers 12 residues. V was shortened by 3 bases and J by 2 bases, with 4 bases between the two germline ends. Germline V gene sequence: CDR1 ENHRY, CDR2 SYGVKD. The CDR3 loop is CAISDPNTEAFF. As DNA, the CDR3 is TGTGCCATCAGTGACCCTAACACTGAAGCTTTCTTT.

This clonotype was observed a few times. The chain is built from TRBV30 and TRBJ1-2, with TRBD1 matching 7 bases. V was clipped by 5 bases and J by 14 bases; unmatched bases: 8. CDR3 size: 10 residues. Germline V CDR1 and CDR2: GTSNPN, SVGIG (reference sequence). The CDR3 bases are TGTGCCTGGGGGGACAGAAGGACTACCTTC. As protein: CAWGDRRTTF.

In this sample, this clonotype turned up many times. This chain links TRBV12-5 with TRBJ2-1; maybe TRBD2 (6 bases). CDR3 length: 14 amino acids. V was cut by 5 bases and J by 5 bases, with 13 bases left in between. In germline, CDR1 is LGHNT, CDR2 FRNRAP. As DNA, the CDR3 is TGTGCTAGTGGTCTAGGAGGGAGTAACAATGAGCAGTTCTTC. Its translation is CASGLGGSNNEQFF.

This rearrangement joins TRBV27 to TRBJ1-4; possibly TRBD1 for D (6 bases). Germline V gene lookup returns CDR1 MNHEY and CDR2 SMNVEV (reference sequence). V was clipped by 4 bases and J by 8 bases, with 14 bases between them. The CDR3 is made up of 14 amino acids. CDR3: CASSSTPGHEKLFF. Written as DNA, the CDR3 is TGTGCCAGCAGTTCGACTCCGGGACACGAAAAACTGTTTTTT.

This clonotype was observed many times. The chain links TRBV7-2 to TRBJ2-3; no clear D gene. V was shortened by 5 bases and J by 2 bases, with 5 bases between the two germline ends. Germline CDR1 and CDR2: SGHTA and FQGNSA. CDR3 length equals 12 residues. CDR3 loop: CASSTYTDTQYF. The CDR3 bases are TGTGCCAGCAGCACCTACACAGATACGCAGTATTTT.

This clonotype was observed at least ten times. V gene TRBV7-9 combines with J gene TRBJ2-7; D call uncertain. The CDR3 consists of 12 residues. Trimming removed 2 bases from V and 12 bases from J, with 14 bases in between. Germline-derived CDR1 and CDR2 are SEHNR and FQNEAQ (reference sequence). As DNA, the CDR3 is TGTGCCAGCAGCTTACCCGTCTCCAACGCGTACTTC. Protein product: CASSLPVSNAYF.

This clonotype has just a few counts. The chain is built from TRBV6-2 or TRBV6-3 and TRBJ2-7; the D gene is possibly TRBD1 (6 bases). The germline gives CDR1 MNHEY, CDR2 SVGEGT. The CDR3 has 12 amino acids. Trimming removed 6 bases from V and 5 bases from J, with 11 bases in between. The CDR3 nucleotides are TGTGCCAGCAGGAACAGGGCCCACGAGCAGTACTTC. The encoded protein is CASRNRAHEQYF.